This T cell receptor (beta chain) was recorded in a study of shared clonotypes between healthy human individuals. About the study: The study used three CD4 naive, three CD4 memory, two CD8 naive and one CD8 memory plate per donor. Study conclusions and caveats: With a handful of donors compared, 4% to 5% of naive CD4 clonotypes were shared.

Notes on this clone: Antigen: not known.

Using immunoSEQ multiplex PCR, the repertoire was profiled, and TCRdb retains in-frame clones only, with some absent. The sample consists of some 2 million clones, about 95% of them appearing once. This CDR3 region has 14 residues. In germline, CDR1 is SGHVS, CDR2 FNYEAQ. Trimming removed 5 bases from V and 11 bases from J, with 21 bases in between. The naive CD8 fraction comprised CD45RO-negative cells positively selected for CCR7 and excluded terminally differentiated effector memory CD45RA+ cells. The receptor's source is a man between 18 and 29 years old in good health. Material: naive CD8+ T cells sorted from blood. The J gene is TRBJ1-1, the V gene TRBV7-6, with a weak D call TRBD1 (6 bases). For the CDR3, the DNA is TGTGCCAGCAGCGATGAAATGGGGGCCGTGGGTGCTTTCTTT. It encodes CASSDEMGAVGAFF.